Each of the 14 T cell receptor beta chains below was sequenced from the same sample in a study of cytomegalovirus exposure and HLA in healthy donors. The study ran its PCR with 60 Vbeta and 13 Jbeta primers. Some clones are missing from TCRdb's copy, which holds only in-frame ones; the method was immunoSEQ multiplex PCR. The sample carries about 190,000 clones, roughly three quarters recorded once. The sequencing sample was made of PBMCs. Every receptor here comes from a young woman in good health and CMV-seronegative.

The chain employs TRBV19 and TRBJ1-6; no definite D call. Germline-derived CDR1 and CDR2 are LNHDA and SQIVND (reference sequence). The CDR3 spans 16 residues. V gave up 4 bases and J gave up 0 bases, with 10 bases separating them. In nucleotides, the CDR3 is TGTGCCAGTAGTACTACAGTAAGCTCCTATAATTCACCCCTCCACTTT. It is translated as CASSTTVSSYNSPLHF. The full variable domain, rest sourced from reference TRBV19 and TRBJ1-6, is DGGITQSPKYLFRKEGQNVTLSCEQNLNHDAMYWYRQDPGQGLRLIYYSQIVNDFQKGDIAEGYSVSREKKESFPLTVTSAQKNPTAFYLCASSTTVSSYNSPLHFGNGTRLTVT.

The chain has TRBV6-4 and TRBJ2-1; 7 nucleotides agree with TRBD2. The CDR3 is 11 amino acids. V lost 4 bases and J lost 9; bases outside the gene matches: 0. Germline assignment: CDR1 MRHNA and CDR2 SNTAGT. The CDR3 bases are TGTGCCAGCAGTGTAGCGGGTGAGCAGTTCTTC. Translating it yields CASSVAGEQFF.

This clone was counted a single time. The chain uses TRBV6-1 and TRBJ1-5; D might be TRBD1 (5 bases). V was cut by 2 bases and J by 7 bases, with 18 bases left in between. This CDR3 contains 16 residues. Germline V gene lookup returns CDR1 MNHNS and CDR2 SASEGT. The CDR3 DNA reads TGTGCCAGCAGTGAACAAGGACAAGCCGGGGGGCAGCCCCAGCATTTT. It yields the protein CASSEQGQAGGQPQHF.

The genes are TRBV2 and TRBJ2-7, with TRBD2 identical over 11 bases. The germline V gene encodes CDR1 SNHLY and CDR2 FYNNEI. With 6 bases clipped from V and 3 bases from J, the junction kept 7 bases outside the gene matches. CDR3 length: 15 residues. The CDR3 sequence is CASSPSTSGIYEQYF. CDR3 in DNA: TGTGCCAGCAGCCCTTCGACTAGCGGGATCTACGAGCAGTACTTC.

This chain connects TRBV19 to TRBJ1-5, with unresolved D. Trimming took off 5 bases at V and 0 bases at J, with 11 bases between the two ends. Looked up from germline, CDR1 is LNHDA and CDR2 is SQIVND (reference sequence). This CDR3 comprises 15 residues. As DNA, the CDR3 is TGTGCCAGTAGTGGTAAGACTTATAGCAATCAGCCCCAGCATTTT. It is translated as CASSGKTYSNQPQHF.

This clone was counted once. Other DNA sequences in the sample encode the same CDR3. The chain is built from TRBV4-3 and TRBJ2-1; the match to TRBD2 covers 16 bases. V was clipped by 3 bases and J by 7 bases; unmatched bases: 0. The CDR3 runs 15 residues. Germline lookup yields CDR1 LGHNA and CDR2 YSLEER. In DNA, the CDR3 is TGCGCCAGCAGCCAGGGACTAGCGGGAGGGAATGAGCAGTTCTTC. It encodes CASSQGLAGGNEQFF.

The V call is TRBV7-2, the J call TRBJ2-3; 9 bases line up with TRBD2. Germline CDR1 and CDR2: SGHTA and FQGNSA. The CDR3 is 14 residues long. V shed 5 bases, J shed 5 bases, and the junction held 5 bases outside the gene matches. The CDR3 sequence is CASSGGGARDTQYF. In DNA form, the CDR3 reads TGTGCCAGCAGCGGCGGGGGGGCTAGAGATACGCAGTATTTT.

The V and J genes are TRBV19 and TRBJ1-2; weak D call: TRBD1 (5 bases). The CDR3 has 17 residues. V lost 6 bases to trimming and J lost 2 bases, with 22 bases between them. Per germline, CDR1 LNHDA and CDR2 SQIVND (reference sequence). The CDR3 DNA follows: TGTGCCAGTAGGCCGGACGCGGAGGGACGATGGAACTATGGCTACACCTTC. Its protein is CASRPDAEGRWNYGYTF.

This chain connects TRBV28 to TRBJ2-6, with D maybe TRBD2 (5 bases). The CDR3 sequence is 15 residues long. CDR1 is MDHEN and CDR2 is SYDVKM in the germline V gene. V lost 3 bases and J 0 bases, leaving 6 bases between the germline ends. CDR3 residues: CASSFGVSGANVLTF. The CDR3 coding sequence is TGTGCCAGCAGTTTCGGGGTCTCTGGGGCCAACGTCCTGACTTTC.

The chain recombines TRBV30 with TRBJ1-2, with 9 nucleotides matching TRBD1. The CDR3 totals 14 residues. The trim removed 4 bases at V and 8 bases at J, leaving 11 bases unmatched. CDR1 GTSNPN and CDR2 SVGIG come from the germline V gene (reference sequence). CDR3 loop: CAWTAPGQGGGYTF. As DNA, the CDR3 is TGTGCCTGGACGGCTCCGGGACAGGGAGGAGGCTACACCTTC.

The chain couples TRBV29-1 to TRBJ1-5; the D gene is possibly TRBD1 (5 bases). Germline V gene data show CDR1 as SQVTM and CDR2 as ANQGSEA. Trimming left V 4 bases short and J 8 bases short, with 9 bases between. The CDR3 loop spans 11 amino acids. In nucleotides, the CDR3 is TGCAGCGTTGGGACATCGGAGCCCCAGCATTTT. It is translated as CSVGTSEPQHF. Complete variable domain (other parts from reference TRBV29-1 and TRBJ1-5): SAVISQKPSRDICQRGTSLTIQCQVDSQVTMMFWYRQQPGQSLTLIATANQGSEATYESGFVIDKFPISRPNLTFSTLTVSNMSPEDSSIYLCSVGTSEPQHFGDGTRLSIL.

The count of this clone is one. The chain joins TRBV28 to TRBJ1-5; D not certain. Trimming shortened V by 6 bases and J by 6 bases, and 12 bases separated the two germline ends. The CDR3 has 13 amino acids. CDR1 and CDR2 (germline): MDHEN, SYDVKM. The CDR3 reads CASRTRLSQPQHF. The CDR3, as DNA: TGTGCCAGCAGAACTAGATTATCTCAGCCCCAGCATTTT.

V gene TRBV5-1 combines with J gene TRBJ1-1; the D gene is possibly TRBD1 (5 bases). V was cut by 2 bases and J by 2 bases, with 10 bases left in between. CDR3 length: 14 residues. CDR1 is SGHRS and CDR2 is YFSETQ in the germline V gene. This chain's CDR3 is CASSFGGTNTEAFF. The DNA of the CDR3 is TGCGCCAGCAGCTTCGGGGGGACTAACACTGAAGCTTTCTTT. Full variable domain (missing parts from reference TRBV5-1 and TRBJ1-1): KAGVTQTPRYLIKTRGQQVTLSCSPISGHRSVSWYQQTPGQGLQFLFEYFSETQRNKGNFPGRFSGRQFSNSRSEMNVSTLELGDSALYLCASSFGGTNTEAFFGQGTRLTVV.

The rearrangement links TRBV9 to TRBJ2-6, with D tentatively TRBD1 (5 bases). CDR1 is SGDLS and CDR2 is YYNGEE in the germline V gene. The CDR3 spans 16 residues. The V gene lost 3 bases and the J gene lost 3 bases, with 13 bases spanning the gap. For the CDR3, the DNA is TGTGCCAGCAGCGGTGCAGGGTTTTTTGGGGCCAACGTCCTGACTTTC. It specifies CASSGAGFFGANVLTF.